This T cell receptor (beta chain) stems from a study of blood T cell repertoires in COVID-19. Original methodology: Cell counts per sample came from amplifying reference gene primers. The method was immunoSEQ multiplex PCR; TCRdb's version includes in-frame clones alone and lacks a portion of them. The DNA gave D and trimming, while V, J and clone size come from that table. This sample carries 200,000 to 250,000 clones, 85% of them seen once, and the ten largest clones take about 8.2%. Self-reported history from a screening survey and questionnaire set each donor's cohort. The length of the CDR3 is 16 residues. The V end lost 0 bases, the J end lost 4 bases, and 15 bases lay between the germline ends. Germline CDR1 and CDR2: LGHNA and YSLEER.

The clonotype comes from a woman in her 50s with acute COVID-19. The rearrangement links TRBV4-3 to TRBJ1-1; D is uncertain. Sample: PBMCs or T cells enriched from blood (not recorded which). Here the CDR3 reads CASSQEMGAMGTEAFF. In nucleotides, the CDR3 is TGCGCCAGCAGCCAAGAAATGGGAGCGATGGGCACTGAAGCTTTCTTT.